The present TCR beta chain was sequenced within a study of T cells in narcolepsy (dated by TCRdb to 2017 to 2018). Describing the broader study: Patients with narcolepsy type 1 or type 2 (NT1, NT2) and healthy control donors were enrolled in the study. The study used TCR Vbeta sequencing to track clonotypes in blood and CSF while looking for autoreactive T cells in narcolepsy patients that target self-antigens of hypocretin neurons (hypocretin, TRIB2). Findings and caveats that apply to the study as a whole: According to the report, autoreactive clonotypes were detected serially in the blood of the same patients and of different patients, but not in healthy controls. Plots comparing CSF and blood CD4+ T cell clonotypes from the same patient highlighted HCRT-specific and TRIB2-specific autoreactive clonotypes. Some blood memory CD4+ repertoires from patients and controls contained no sequences matching autoreactive T cell clones. Numbers of sequenced blood memory CD4+ clonotypes were comparable, averaging roughly 40,000 in patients and about 30,000 in controls.

The library was generated by the immunoSEQ multiplex PCR assay. TCRdb carries this immuneACCESS record with in-frame sequences only. Its versions omit some clonotypes, under half of them owing to an unresolved V gene in the studies checked, with the rest unexplained. The sample yields about 15,000 clones; 85% were counted once. In total, the top ten clones hold 30% to 40% of the sample. CDR1 and CDR2 (MNHNS, SASEGT) derive from the germline V gene. Inclusive of the bounding cysteine and phenylalanine, the CDR3 is 10 residues long. Left in the record is the CDR3 DNA by itself, 30 bases read in frame from the first base. Deletion took 6 bases off V and 7 bases off J, with a span of 6 bases between the germline ends. For TCR Vbeta sequencing, memory CD4+ T cells were sorted ex vivo from the peripheral blood of both healthy controls and narcolepsy patients. A note on this clone: Which antigen it targets is not known. No much larger clonotype is one base removed from it; base qualities were not supplied.

The source material was memory (CD45RA-) CD4+ T cells from blood. Per the publication, the cell subset or site label means: memory T cells sorted ex vivo from peripheral blood. The chain couples TRBV6-1 to TRBJ1-2; the D gene lacks a confident call. The sequence was collected from a human donor in good health. The DNA sequence is TGTGCCAGCAGACGGGGTGGCTACACCTTC. Translation gives CASRRGGYTF.